This T cell receptor (beta chain) was found in a study of cytomegalovirus exposure and HLA in healthy donors. V was pared by 2 bases and J by 5 bases, with 6 bases of the junction left unmatched. The CDR3 length is 15 residues. CDR1 and CDR2 from the germline V gene are SGHTA and FQGNSA. Researchers ran the PCR with 60 Vbeta and 13 Jbeta primers. Produced via immunoSEQ multiplex PCR; TCRdb's table is partial and in-frame only. This sample has over 100,000 clones; roughly three quarters occur once, and the top ten carry roughly 9.3%. The sample consisted of PBMCs. The receptor was isolated from a male donor in good health and CMV-seropositive. V and J are TRBV7-2 and TRBJ1-5; TRBD1 matches 7 bases. The CDR3 region has the DNA TGTGCCAGCAGCTTAAGGCAGGGGGGTGATCAGCCCCAGCATTTT. Amino acid sequence: CASSLRQGGDQPQHF. The variable domain in full, with the rest retrieved from reference TRBV7-2 and TRBJ1-5, is GAGVSQSPSNKVTEKGKDVELRCDPISGHTALYWYRQSLGQGLEFLIYFQGNSAPDKSGLPSDRFSAERTGGSVSTLTIQRTQQEDSAVYLCASSLRQGGDQPQHFGDGTRLSIL.